The table lists the clone carrying this T cell receptor (beta chain) with many counts. Its antigen remains unidentified. A single record per CDR3 protein comes from TCRdb applying MiXCR to the RACE reads. The data hold approximately 89,000 distinct CDR3 sequences, with less than 8.5% observed a single time. Indicated time point: patch test 2, 6 weeks after DPC sensitization. The treatment is: therapeutic diphenylcyclopropenone sensitization with weekly scalp DPC. The data belong to a study of human T cells and chemical hapten exposure. Study information: The patients, most of them female, presented with alopecia areata, totalis or universalis. Slight volume differences across pooled libraries mainly accounted for varying per-sample TCR yields.

Trimming at V came to 4 bases and at J to 8 bases, leaving 13 bases not matched to a gene. In germline, CDR1 is SGDLS, CDR2 YYNGEE. The CDR3 totals 16 residues. Whole-study results and caveats: Expanded TCRs showed more large CDR3 clusters than pre-sensitization or healthy control sets.

This chain joins TRBV9 and TRBJ2-1, with 9 positions matching TRBD2. Specimen: whole blood, collected in connection with sensitization to the hapten diphenylcyclopropenone (DPC). This receptor was taken from a woman aged 25-40 years with alopecia areata. Some clones in this sample may be carry-over from other donors' samples. CDR3 DNA sequence: TGTGCCAGCAGCTTCCCGCGGGGGGGCCCTTCGGATGAGCAGTTCTTC. This gives the protein CASSFPRGGPSDEQFF.